This TCR beta chain was recovered during a study of T cells in localized non-small cell lung cancer. Profiled with immunoSEQ multiplex PCR; TCRdb holds only in-frame clones, not every one. The sample has over 40,000 clones, approximately 80% seen once. This CDR3 is 11 amino acids long. The germline V gene encodes CDR1 SQVTM and CDR2 ANQGSEA. Trimming took 5 bases from V and 6 from J, leaving 11 bases between them. The sample was peripheral blood mononuclear cells, taken before any cancer treatment. The receptor was derived from a man between 35 and 75 years old with stage III lung adenocarcinoma. The V and J genes are TRBV29-1 and TRBJ2-7; D ambiguous. CDR3 residues: CSVQRSGEQYF. For the CDR3, the DNA is TGCAGCGTTCAGAGATCGGGCGAGCAGTACTTC.